This T cell receptor beta chain was recorded in a study of memory B cells and T cells in multiple sclerosis. Findings and caveats of the study: Shared clonotype counts depended on differing compartment clone-set sizes and were normalized.

Germline V gene lookup returns CDR1 MNHEY and CDR2 SMNVEV (reference sequence). The length of the CDR3 is 16 residues. The V end lost 4 bases, the J end lost 2 bases, and 14 bases lay between the germline ends. Method: immunoSEQ multiplex PCR; TCRdb's copy keeps in-frame clones and lacks some. The sample lists about 42,000 clones, roughly four fifths occurring once. Concerning this clone: Its antigen is undetermined.

After stimulus-free culture, autoproliferating CFSE-dim and non-proliferating CFSE-high T cells were sequenced separately. Replicate wells were pooled after more than 6 days of stimulus-free culture of 40 million to 65 million CFSE-labeled PBMCs. PBMCs were labeled with approximately 0.55 uM CFSE and cultured without exogenous stimuli. This chain links TRBV27 with TRBJ2-2; maybe TRBD2 (6 bases). The specimen sequenced was PBMCs from blood kept in culture. The clonotype originates from a human donor with multiple sclerosis. The CDR3 nucleotides read TGTGCCAGCAGTTACCCCGGGACTGGCAACACCGGGGAGCTGTTTTTT. This translates into CASSYPGTGNTGELFF.